The next 29 T cell receptor beta chains were all read from a single sample in a study of patients and donors after allogeneic stem cell transplantation. Each CDR3 protein is one row after TCRdb ran MiXCR on the RT-PCR reads. The table records about a million distinct CDR3 sequences, roughly 18% of them present only once. Sequencing was done on a sample of blood, either unsorted or a sorted T cell fraction (not recorded which). These receptors were obtained from a human donor who was either an allogeneic HSCT recipient or a stem cell or donor lymphocyte infusion donor (not recorded which). It is not recorded whose cells these are; they may come from a transplant donor.

This clonotype occurred a few times. This chain uses TRBV7-9 with TRBJ1-5, with 7 bases fitting TRBD1. J was trimmed by 9 bases and V by 5 bases; bases with no gene match: 10. Germline assignment: CDR1 SEHNR and CDR2 FQNEAQ (reference sequence). CDR3 length: 14 residues. CDR3 nucleotides: TGTGCCAGCAGCCAGAGGGGGCAGCAATGGCCCCAGCATTTT. Its protein product is CASSQRGQQWPQHF.

This clonotype has a handful of counts. V gene TRBV20-1 combines with J gene TRBJ2-7, with D perhaps TRBD1 (6 bases). The CDR3 is 16 residues long. Germline CDR1 DFQATT, CDR2 SNEGSKA (reference sequence). V dropped 5 bases and J dropped 1 base, with 21 bases sitting between them. The CDR3 nucleotides read TGCAGTGCTCCCAGGGGTGCGAGGGAGCAGTCCTACGAGCAGTACTTC. This translates into CSAPRGAREQSYEQYF.

Concerning this clonotype: An end of the junction differs from the germline gene, which may be a read error. This chain links TRBV7-7 with TRBJ2-3, with TRBD2 identical over 8 bases. This CDR3 is built from 18 residues. Per germline, CDR1 SSHAT and CDR2 FNYEAQ (reference sequence). CDR3 amino acids: CASSPIRFGGASTDTQYF. CDR3 nucleotides: TGTGCTAGCAGTCCAATTCGATTCGGGGGGGCTAGCACAGATACGCAGTATTTT.

The chain is built from TRBV15 and TRBJ2-3; D gene ambiguous. V lost 0 bases, J lost 5 bases, and 12 bases lay in between. There are 15 residues in the CDR3. Germline CDR1 and CDR2: LNHNV and YYDKDF (reference sequence). The DNA of the CDR3 is TGTGCCACCAGCAGAGATGAACTCCGTCTAGATACGCAGTATTTT. It specifies CATSRDELRLDTQYF. Full variable domain (missing parts from reference TRBV15 and TRBJ2-3): DAMVIQNPRYQVTQFGKPVTLSCSQTLNHNVMYWYQQKSSQAPKLLFHYYDKDFNNEADTPDNFQSRRPNTSFCFLDIRSPGLGDTAMYLCATSRDELRLDTQYFGPGTRLTVL.

The chain has TRBV5-1 and TRBJ1-3; a possible D gene is TRBD1 (5 bases). The germline gives CDR1 SGHRS, CDR2 YFSETQ. The length of the CDR3 is 18 residues. Trimming took off 3 bases at V and 4 bases at J, with 23 bases between the two ends. CDR3 sequence: CASSSGMQGSLSGNTIYF. DNA for the CDR3: TGCGCCAGCAGCTCGGGAATGCAGGGATCGCTCTCCGGAAACACCATATATTTT.

V gene TRBV10-2 combines with J gene TRBJ2-3; the match to TRBD2 covers 12 bases. CDR3 length: 14 residues. CDR1 is WSHSY and CDR2 is SAAADI in the germline V gene. V lost 8 bases to trimming and J lost 4 bases; unmatched junction nucleotides: 4. CDR3: CASPTSGSSDTQYF. CDR3 sequence (DNA): TGCGCCAGCCCGACTAGCGGGAGTTCAGATACGCAGTATTTT.

A few counts support this clonotype. CDR3 amino acids: CASKGQSQETQYF. The CDR3 DNA sequence: TGTGCCAGCAAGGGACAGAGCCAAGAGACCCAGTACTTC. The chain recombines TRBV27 with TRBJ2-5, with TRBD1 matching 7 bases. With 7 bases clipped from V and 1 base from J, the junction kept 3 bases outside the gene matches. The CDR3 is 13 residues long. CDR1 is MNHEY and CDR2 is SMNVEV in the germline V gene (reference sequence).

In its sample, this clonotype was seen a few times. This sequence joins TRBV29-1 and TRBJ1-2, with 10 bases lining up with TRBD1. The CDR3 length is 14 residues. Germline lookup yields CDR1 SQVTM and CDR2 ANQGSEA. The V and J ends lost 0 bases and 8 bases, in that order; junction bases with no gene match: 6. CDR3 sequence (DNA): TGCAGCGTTGAAGATCGACAGGGGGCCGGGGGCTACACCTTC. Translation gives CSVEDRQGAGGYTF.

The V call is TRBV7-9, the J call TRBJ2-1; maybe TRBD2 (6 bases). Per germline, CDR1 SEHNR and CDR2 FQNEAQ (reference sequence). This CDR3 has 15 residues. The V and J ends lost 0 bases and 8 bases respectively, with 14 bases between them. This chain's CDR3 is CASSLAGGAADEQFF. Here the CDR3 DNA reads TGTGCCAGCAGCTTAGCGGGCGGGGCCGCCGATGAGCAGTTCTTC. The full variable domain, with the rest looked up from reference TRBV7-9 and TRBJ2-1, is DTGVSQNPRHKITKRGQNVTFRCDPISEHNRLYWYRQTLGQGPEFLTYFQNEAQLEKSRLLSDRFSAERPKGSFSTLEIQRTEQGDSAMYLCASSLAGGAADEQFFGPGTRLTVL.

V usage is TRBV5-5 and J usage is TRBJ2-1, with 12 positions matching TRBD2. The CDR3 runs 16 residues. The trim removed 3 bases at V and 4 bases at J, leaving 5 bases unmatched. Per the germline V gene, CDR1 is SGHKS and CDR2 is YYEKEE (reference sequence). DNA of the CDR3: TGTGCCAGCAGCTGGGTACTAGCGGGGGGTTACAATGAGCAGTTCTTC. Translation: CASSWVLAGGYNEQFF.

This clonotype was recorded a few times. The genes are TRBV12-3 or TRBV12-4 and TRBJ2-7, with TRBD2 matching over 15 bases. Trimming at V came to 10 bases and at J to 5 bases, leaving 12 bases not matched to a gene. The CDR3 has 16 amino acids. For the CDR3, the DNA is TGTGCCACTAGCCAAGGACTAGCGGGGGGGCAGGACGAGCAGTACTTC. This translates into CATSQGLAGGQDEQYF.

This clonotype came up a few times. This chain joins TRBV12-3 or TRBV12-4 and TRBJ1-2; D is ambiguous. Between the trimmed V and J ends, which lost 5 bases and 5 bases, there was a span of 18 bases. This CDR3 has 15 amino acids. CDR3 amino acids: CASSPFRARGYGYTF. DNA of the CDR3: TGTGCCAGCAGTCCTTTCCGGGCCAGAGGATATGGCTACACCTTC.

On this clonotype itself: The junction and the germline gene differ at one end; a read error may be behind it. The chain couples TRBV6-1 to TRBJ1-4, with D perhaps TRBD1 (5 bases). The CDR3 sequence is 17 residues long. Per germline, CDR1 MNHNS and CDR2 SASEGT. As DNA, the CDR3 is TGTGCCAGCAGCGAAGCCTTAGGGGTGGTGCCTAATGAAAAACTGTTTTTT. The encoded protein is CASSEALGVVPNEKLFF.

This clonotype was picked up a small number of times. The chain uses TRBV25-1 and TRBJ1-1; 7 bases match TRBD1. Germline lookup yields CDR1 MGHDK and CDR2 SYGVNS. Germline trimming cut 3 bases from V and 5 bases from J; bases unmatched to any gene: 9. The CDR3 has 15 amino acids. CDR3 in amino acids: CASSEGGRGRTEAFF. CDR3 nucleotide sequence: TGTGCCAGCAGTGAGGGCGGGAGGGGGCGGACTGAAGCTTTCTTT.

This clonotype was found a few times. V and J are TRBV29-1 and TRBJ2-7; possible D gene TRBD2, 5 bases. The V end was cut by 8 bases, the J end by 4 bases, with 15 bases between. Per the germline V gene, CDR1 is SQVTM and CDR2 is ANQGSEA. This CDR3 is 12 amino acids long. In DNA, the CDR3 is TGCAGCTCTGTCGGGGAAGCTTACGAGCAGTACTTC. Translating gives CSSVGEAYEQYF.

The chain combines TRBV27 with TRBJ2-7; TRBD1 agrees at 10 bases. The CDR3 is 17 amino acids. Trimming cost V 4 bases and J 8 bases; bases outside gene matches: 17. Germline CDR1 is MNHEY and CDR2 is SMNVEV (reference sequence). DNA of the CDR3: TGTGCCAGCAGTTCCTTCCTACTTGGGACAGGGGATTACCAGCAGTACTTC. The encoded protein is CASSSFLLGTGDYQQYF.

Only a few counts were recorded for this clonotype. This chain links TRBV20-1 with TRBJ1-6; D possibly corresponds to TRBD1 (6 bases). Trimming cost V 5 bases and J 7 bases, with 15 bases left between them. In germline, CDR1 is DFQATT, CDR2 SNEGSKA (reference sequence). The CDR3 sequence is 14 residues long. In DNA, the CDR3 is TGCAGTGCTTACAGGGAGCCGTCAAATTCACCCCTCCACTTT. Translating gives CSAYREPSNSPLHF.

This clonotype appeared a single time. V usage is TRBV29-1 and J usage is TRBJ1-1; TRBD1 aligns across 8 bases. The germline V gene has CDR1 SQVTM and CDR2 ANQGSEA. The CDR3 has 12 amino acids. The V and J ends lost 7 bases and 6 bases, in that order; junction bases with no gene match: 7. CDR3 residues: CSARRTGPEAFF. For the CDR3, the DNA is TGCAGCGCTCGACGGACAGGGCCTGAAGCTTTCTTT.

A few counts support this clonotype. This chain uses TRBV5-4 with TRBJ2-7; D is unresolved. Germline V gene sequence: CDR1 SGHNT, CDR2 YYREEE (reference sequence). V was clipped by 5 bases and J by 6 bases, with 15 bases between them. This CDR3 contains 13 residues. The CDR3 DNA reads TGTGCCAGCAGTAAACCGAACGCGTTCGAGCAGTACTTC. Translation gives CASSKPNAFEQYF.

This clonotype was seen only a few times. The chain is built from TRBV15 and TRBJ1-1, with a weak D call TRBD1 (6 bases). V was cut by 8 bases and J by 4 bases, with 23 bases left in between. The CDR3 has 16 residues. CDR1 LNHNV and CDR2 YYDKDF come from the germline V gene (reference sequence). The CDR3 sequence is CATSIPHGGGGTEAFF. The CDR3 DNA reads as TGTGCCACCTCAATTCCCCACGGGGGGGGCGGCACTGAAGCTTTCTTT.

The rearrangement uses TRBV7-3 and TRBJ2-7; D may correspond to TRBD1 or TRBD2 (5 bases each). Germline V gene sequence: CDR1 SGHTA, CDR2 FQGTGA. The CDR3 is 14 amino acids. Between the trimmed V and J ends, which lost 5 bases and 6 bases, there was a span of 17 bases. The CDR3 reads CASSTRDQAGEQYF. The CDR3 DNA follows: TGTGCCAGCAGCACCAGGGACCAGGCTGGCGAGCAGTACTTC.

This clonotype showed up many times. The chain joins TRBV5-1 to TRBJ2-1, with 7 bases lining up with TRBD1. CDR3 size: 20 residues. Trimming took 3 bases from V and 0 from J; bases not matched to a gene: 18. The germline V gene has CDR1 SGHRS and CDR2 YFSETQ. The CDR3, as DNA: TGCGCCAGCAGCTGGGGCGCGACAGGGACCGTAGGACCCTCCTACAATGAGCAGTTCTTC. Translating gives CASSWGATGTVGPSYNEQFF.

The chain combines TRBV5-1 with TRBJ1-1; D is undetermined. The V and J ends lost 0 bases and 1 base respectively, with 7 bases between them. The CDR3 runs 14 residues. Germline CDR1 is SGHRS and CDR2 is YFSETQ. Written as DNA, the CDR3 is TGCGCCAGCAGCTTGGAGACGGAGAACACTGAAGCTTTCTTT. Translating gives CASSLETENTEAFF.

This clonotype came up a few times. The chain combines TRBV6-1 with TRBJ2-5, with 7 positions matching TRBD2. With 7 bases clipped from V and 2 bases from J, the junction kept 7 bases outside the gene matches. CDR3 length: 14 residues. Germline V gene sequence: CDR1 MNHNS, CDR2 SASEGT. The CDR3 is CASNPGGVQETQYF. DNA of the CDR3: TGTGCCAGCAATCCGGGGGGAGTACAAGAGACCCAGTACTTC.

This clonotype was found a few times. The chain carries TRBV9 and TRBJ1-1, with D perhaps matching TRBD1 (5 bases). The CDR3 extends over 15 amino acids. Per the germline V gene, CDR1 is SGDLS and CDR2 is YYNGEE. The V and J ends lost 2 bases and 1 base respectively, with 12 bases between them. CDR3 sequence reads: CASSVYGGSNTEAFF. CDR3 coding DNA: TGTGCCAGCAGCGTTTACGGGGGTTCGAACACTGAAGCTTTCTTT.

In this sample, this clonotype turned up a few times. The chain recombines TRBV5-1 with TRBJ2-7, with D maybe TRBD2 (6 bases). The CDR3 covers 15 residues. Trimming stripped 3 bases from V and 3 bases from J, with 16 bases between. The V gene's germline CDR1 is SGHRS and CDR2 YFSETQ. The CDR3 DNA reads as TGCGCCAGCAGCTCCGGGGGAACCAACCGCTACGAGCAGTACTTC. It specifies CASSSGGTNRYEQYF.

This clonotype was counted a few times. The chain combines TRBV7-8 with TRBJ2-7; D may be TRBD1 (6 bases). The ends were cut back, 2 bases at V and 6 bases at J, with 14 bases in the middle. This CDR3 is 14 amino acids long. Looked up from germline, CDR1 is SGHVS and CDR2 is FQNEAQ. DNA for the CDR3: TGTGCCAGCAGCTTAATGCCAGGGGCCTCCGAGCAGTACTTC. Residues: CASSLMPGASEQYF.

The chain links TRBV12-3 or TRBV12-4 to TRBJ2-2, with D uncertain. The CDR3 is 14 amino acids. V shed 6 bases and J shed 7 bases, with 15 bases lying between them. DNA of the CDR3: TGTGCCAGCAGAAGTGACACGGACCTCGGGGAGCTGTTTTTT. It codes for CASRSDTDLGELFF.

The V gene is TRBV2, the J gene TRBJ1-2; 7 bases align to TRBD1. The CDR3 is 15 residues long. V shed 7 bases and J 5 bases; nucleotides not matched to a gene: 13. Germline V gives CDR1 SNHLY, CDR2 FYNNEI. The CDR3 is CASTLEGALNYGYTF. The CDR3 coding sequence is TGTGCCAGCACTCTCGAGGGGGCCCTAAATTATGGCTACACCTTC.